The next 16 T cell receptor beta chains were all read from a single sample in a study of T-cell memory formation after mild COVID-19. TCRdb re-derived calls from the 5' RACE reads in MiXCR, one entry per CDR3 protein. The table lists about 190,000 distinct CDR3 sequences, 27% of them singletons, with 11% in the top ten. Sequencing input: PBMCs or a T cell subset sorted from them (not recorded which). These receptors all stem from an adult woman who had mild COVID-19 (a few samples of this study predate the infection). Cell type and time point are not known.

This chain's CDR3 is CASSFSAREKLFF. CDR3 nucleotide sequence: TGCGCCAGCAGCTTTTCGGCAAGGGAAAAACTGTTTTTT. This sequence joins TRBV5-1 and TRBJ1-4; D is undetermined. V was cut by 2 bases and J by 8 bases, with 10 bases left in between. From germline, CDR1 is SGHRS and CDR2 YFSETQ. The CDR3 runs 13 residues.

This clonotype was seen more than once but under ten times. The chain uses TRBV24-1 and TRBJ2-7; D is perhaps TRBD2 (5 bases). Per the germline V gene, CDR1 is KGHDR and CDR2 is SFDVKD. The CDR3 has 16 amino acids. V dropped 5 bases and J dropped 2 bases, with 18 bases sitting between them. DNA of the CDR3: TGTGCCACCAGTGTCGCATTCGACAACGGGGCCTACGAGCAGTACTTC. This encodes CATSVAFDNGAYEQYF.

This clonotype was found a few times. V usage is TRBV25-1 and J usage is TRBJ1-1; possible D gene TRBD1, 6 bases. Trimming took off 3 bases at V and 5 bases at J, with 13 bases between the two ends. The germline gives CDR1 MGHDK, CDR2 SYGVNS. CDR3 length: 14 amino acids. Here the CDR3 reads CASSENRVGTEAFF. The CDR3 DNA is TGTGCCAGCAGTGAGAACAGGGTAGGGACTGAAGCTTTCTTT.

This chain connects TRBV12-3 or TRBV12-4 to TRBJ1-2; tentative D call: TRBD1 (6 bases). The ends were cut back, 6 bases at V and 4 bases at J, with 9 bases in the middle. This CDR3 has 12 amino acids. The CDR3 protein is CASRQGPYGYTF. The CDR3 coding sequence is TGTGCCAGCAGACAGGGACCCTATGGCTACACCTTC.

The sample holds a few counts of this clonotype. CDR3 protein: CASSERGATDTQYF. In DNA, the CDR3 is TGTGCCAGCAGTGAGCGGGGGGCCACAGATACGCAGTATTTT. The J gene is TRBJ2-3, the V gene TRBV6-4; 8 nucleotides line up with TRBD2. Germline assignment: CDR1 MRHNA and CDR2 SNTAGT. Trimming at V came to 3 bases and at J to 2 bases, leaving 1 base not matched to a gene. CDR3 length: 14 amino acids.

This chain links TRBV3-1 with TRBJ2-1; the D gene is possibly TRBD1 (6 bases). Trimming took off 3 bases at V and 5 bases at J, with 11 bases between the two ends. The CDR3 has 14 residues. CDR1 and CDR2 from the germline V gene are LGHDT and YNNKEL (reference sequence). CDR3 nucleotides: TGTGCCAGCAGCCAGGGGGCAAATGACAATGAGCAGTTCTTC. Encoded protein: CASSQGANDNEQFF.

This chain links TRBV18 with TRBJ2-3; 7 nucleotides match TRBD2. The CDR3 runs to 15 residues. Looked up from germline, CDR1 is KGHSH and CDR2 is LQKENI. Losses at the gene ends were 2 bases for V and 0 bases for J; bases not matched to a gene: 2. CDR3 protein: CASSPRTRSTDTQYF. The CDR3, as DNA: TGTGCCAGCTCACCAAGGACTAGGAGCACAGATACGCAGTATTTT.

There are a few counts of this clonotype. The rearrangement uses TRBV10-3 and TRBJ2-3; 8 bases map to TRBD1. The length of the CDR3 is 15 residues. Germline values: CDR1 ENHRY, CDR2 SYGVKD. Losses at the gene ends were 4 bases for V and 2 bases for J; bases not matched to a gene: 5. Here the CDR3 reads CAISARGRNTDTQYF. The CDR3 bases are TGTGCCATCAGTGCCAGGGGGCGCAACACAGATACGCAGTATTTT.

The CDR3 here is CAWSVRGTILFF. Here the CDR3 DNA reads TGTGCCTGGAGTGTACGGGGGACTATCTTGTTCTTC. V and J are TRBV30 and TRBJ2-1; 7 bases fit TRBD2. The J segment lost 15 bases and the V segment lost 0 bases, leaving 8 bases of the junction unmatched. In germline, CDR1 is GTSNPN, CDR2 SVGIG (reference sequence). The CDR3 has 12 amino acids. Filled out from reference TRBV30 and TRBJ2-1, the complete variable domain reads SQTIHQWPATLVQPVGSPLSLECTVEGTSNPNLYWYRQAAGRGLQLLFYSVGIGQISSEVPQNLSASRPQDRQFILSSKKLLLSDSGFYLCAWSVRGTILFFGPGTRLTVL.

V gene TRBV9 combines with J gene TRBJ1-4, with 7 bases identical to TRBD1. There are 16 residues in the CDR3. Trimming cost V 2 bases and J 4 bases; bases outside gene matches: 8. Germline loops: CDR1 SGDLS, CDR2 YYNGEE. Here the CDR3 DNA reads TGTGCCAGCAGCGTGCAGCCGGGACAGCTTAATGAAAAACTGTTTTTT. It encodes CASSVQPGQLNEKLFF.

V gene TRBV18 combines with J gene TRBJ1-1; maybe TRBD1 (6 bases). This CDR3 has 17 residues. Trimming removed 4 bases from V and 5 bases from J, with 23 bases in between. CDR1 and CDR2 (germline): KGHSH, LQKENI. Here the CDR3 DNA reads TGTGCCAGCTCACGCATGAGGTTACAGGGAAGTGGGACTGAAGCTTTCTTT. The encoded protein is CASSRMRLQGSGTEAFF.

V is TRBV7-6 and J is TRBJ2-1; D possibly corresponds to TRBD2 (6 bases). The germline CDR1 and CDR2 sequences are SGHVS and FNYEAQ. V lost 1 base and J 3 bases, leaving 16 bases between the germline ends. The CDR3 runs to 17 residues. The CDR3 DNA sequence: TGTGCCAGCAGCTTAGATCCCGGCGGGACGCTCTACAATGAGCAGTTCTTC. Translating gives CASSLDPGGTLYNEQFF.

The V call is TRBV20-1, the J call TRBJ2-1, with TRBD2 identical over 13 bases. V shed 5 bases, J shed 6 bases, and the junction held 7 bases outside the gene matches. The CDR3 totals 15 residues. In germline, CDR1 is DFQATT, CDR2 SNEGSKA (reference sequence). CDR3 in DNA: TGCAGTGCTCTTAAACTAGCGGGAGGGCCCAATGAGCAGTTCTTC. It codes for CSALKLAGGPNEQFF.

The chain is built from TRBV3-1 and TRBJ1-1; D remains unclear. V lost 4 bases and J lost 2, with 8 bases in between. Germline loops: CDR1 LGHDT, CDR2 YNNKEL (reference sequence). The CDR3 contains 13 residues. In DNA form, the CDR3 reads TGTGCCAGCAGCCTCACAAGCAACACTGAAGCTTTCTTT. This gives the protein CASSLTSNTEAFF.

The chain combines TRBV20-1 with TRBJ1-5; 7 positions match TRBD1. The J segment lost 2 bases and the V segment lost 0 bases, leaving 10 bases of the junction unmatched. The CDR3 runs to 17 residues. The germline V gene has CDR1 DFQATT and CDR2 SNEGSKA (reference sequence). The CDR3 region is CSARDVVTGIRNQPQHF. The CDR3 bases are TGCAGTGCTAGAGATGTTGTGACAGGGATTCGCAATCAGCCCCAGCATTTT.

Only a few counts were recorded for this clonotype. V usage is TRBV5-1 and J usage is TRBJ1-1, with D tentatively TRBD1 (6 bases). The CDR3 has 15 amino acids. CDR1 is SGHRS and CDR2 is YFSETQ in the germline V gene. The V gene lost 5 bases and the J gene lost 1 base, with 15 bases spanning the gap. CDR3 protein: CASSGSGTTNTEAFF. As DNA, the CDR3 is TGCGCCAGCAGTGGGTCCGGGACAACGAACACTGAAGCTTTCTTT.